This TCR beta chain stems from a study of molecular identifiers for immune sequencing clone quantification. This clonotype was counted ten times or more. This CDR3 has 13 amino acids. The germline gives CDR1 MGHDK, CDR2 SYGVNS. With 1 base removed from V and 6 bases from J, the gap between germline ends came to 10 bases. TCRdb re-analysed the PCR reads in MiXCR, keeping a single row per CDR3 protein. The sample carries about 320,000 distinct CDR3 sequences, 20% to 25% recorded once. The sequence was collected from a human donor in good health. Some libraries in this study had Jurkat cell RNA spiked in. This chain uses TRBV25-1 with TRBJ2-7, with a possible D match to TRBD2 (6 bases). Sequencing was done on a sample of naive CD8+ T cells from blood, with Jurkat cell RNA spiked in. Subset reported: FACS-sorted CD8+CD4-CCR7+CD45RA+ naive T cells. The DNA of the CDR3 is TGTGCCAGCAGTGAATGGACTAACCCCGAGCAGTACTTC. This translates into CASSEWTNPEQYF.